Below, 12 T cell receptor beta chains from the same sample are listed, as sequenced in a study of naive and memory T cell subsets. Amplification of ligated cDNA took four PCR rounds with SP2 and nested alpha and beta constant primers. One entry per CDR3 protein results from TCRdb running MiXCR on the UMI-ligation and nested PCR reads. Among 30,000 to 35,000 distinct CDR3 sequences listed, about 6.2% were seen once. The treatment here: skin biopsy from PPD injection site in Mantoux-positive individual. An oligonucleotide containing a UMI was ligated to the 3' end of TCR cDNA. The sample consisted of skin, taken from a tuberculin skin test site. The receptors derive from an adult in good health.

The V gene is TRBV7-9, the J gene TRBJ1-1; D might be TRBD1 (5 bases). This CDR3 spans 19 amino acids. Between the trimmed V and J ends, which lost 5 bases and 6 bases, there was a span of 31 bases. Germline V CDR1 and CDR2: SEHNR, FQNEAQ (reference sequence). CDR3 sequence: CASSPKEGSMSTGRAEAFF. The CDR3 DNA is TGTGCCAGCAGCCCCAAGGAGGGGTCGATGTCTACGGGAAGGGCTGAAGCTTTCTTT.

This clonotype was seen repeatedly, ten times or more. The chain joins TRBV11-1 to TRBJ2-7; tentative D call: TRBD1 (6 bases). From germline, CDR1 is SGHAT and CDR2 FQDESV (reference sequence). This CDR3 region has 15 residues. The germline V and J ends were trimmed by 5 bases and 4 bases, with 18 bases remaining between them. Here the CDR3 DNA reads TGTGCCAGCAGCAACACAGGGCAAGGGAGATACGAGCAGTACTTC. It is translated as CASSNTGQGRYEQYF.

At least ten counts were recorded for this clonotype. The chain joins TRBV5-1 to TRBJ2-7; D unclear. Germline values: CDR1 SGHRS, CDR2 YFSETQ. The CDR3 runs to 12 residues. Trimming left V 10 bases short and J 3 bases short, with 14 bases between. CDR3 loop: CAVSLGSYEQYF. The CDR3 nucleotides are TGCGCCGTCAGCTTGGGCAGCTACGAGCAGTACTTC.

Points on this clonotype: A much larger clone differs from this one at a single base, so this may be a read error. The chain links TRBV7-2 to TRBJ2-2, with D perhaps TRBD1 (6 bases). This CDR3 comprises 15 residues. From germline, CDR1 is SGHTA and CDR2 FQGNSA. CDR3 DNA: TGTGCCAGCAGCCGACAGGCCCCGAACACCGGGGAGCCGTTTTTT. It is translated as CASSRQAPNTGEPFF. Variable domain in full (rest from reference TRBV7-2 and TRBJ2-2): GAGVSQSPSNKVTEKGKDVELRCDPISGHTALYWYRQSLGQGLEFLIYFQGNSAPDKSGLPSDRFSAERTGGSVSTLTIQRTQQEDSAVYLCASSRQAPNTGEPFFGEGSRLTVL.

V usage is TRBV11-3 and J usage is TRBJ2-5; D unresolved. Trimming cost V 2 bases and J 5 bases, with 6 bases left between them. Germline lookup yields CDR1 SGHNT and CDR2 YENEEA. The CDR3 consists of 12 residues. CDR3 sequence: CASSLNSETQYF. Here the CDR3 DNA reads TGTGCCAGCAGCTTAAATTCGGAGACCCAGTACTTC.

By its share, this clonotype is medium-sized. The V gene is TRBV29-1, the J gene TRBJ2-5; 7 nucleotides align to TRBD1. The CDR3 loop spans 14 amino acids. CDR1 is SQVTM and CDR2 is ANQGSEA in the germline V gene. Trimming cost V 6 bases and J 1 base; bases outside gene matches: 8. The CDR3 loop reads CSVKEGTVQETQYF. The CDR3 DNA is TGCAGCGTAAAAGAAGGGACAGTCCAAGAGACCCAGTACTTC.

This clonotype was seen only once. The junction shows a germline mismatch at one end, possibly a read error. The rearrangement joins TRBV6-1 to TRBJ1-2; D is perhaps TRBD1 (5 bases). Germline V CDR1 and CDR2: MNHNS, SASEGT. The CDR3 covers 14 residues. CDR3 nucleotides: TGTGCCAGCAGTGAGCGGGGCACTAACTATGGCGACACCTTC. Protein product: CASSERGTNYGDTF.

There are many counts of this clonotype. The V and J genes are TRBV2 and TRBJ2-5, with 8 bases aligning to TRBD2. Germline V gene sequence: CDR1 SNHLY, CDR2 FYNNEI. CDR3 length: 13 amino acids. V lost 8 bases and J lost 5; bases outside the gene matches: 7. The CDR3 DNA reads as TGTGCCAGCTGCGGGGGGCGCGGTGAGACCCAGTACTTC. This gives the protein CASCGGRGETQYF.

The V call is TRBV6-1, the J call TRBJ2-5; maybe TRBD2 (7 bases). Germline V gene data show CDR1 as MNHNS and CDR2 as SASEGT. The CDR3 consists of 15 residues. V gave up 3 bases and J gave up 6 bases, with 17 bases separating them. The CDR3 DNA reads as TGTGCCAGCAGTGAGGGGGGGGGCAGCACGCAGACCCAGTACTTC. This translates into CASSEGGGSTQTQYF.

This clonotype is classed as medium-sized (0.01 to 0.1%). This rearrangement joins TRBV5-1 to TRBJ1-1; D is possibly TRBD1 (6 bases). Germline CDR1 and CDR2: SGHRS and YFSETQ. With 0 bases removed from V and 4 bases from J, the gap between germline ends came to 10 bases. This CDR3 spans 14 amino acids. The CDR3 region has the DNA TGCGCCAGCAGCTTGGAAGTAGGGGGCACTGAAGCTTTCTTT. Protein: CASSLEVGGTEAFF.

Within the sample, this clonotype is medium-sized. The chain employs TRBV7-9 and TRBJ2-2; D is unresolved. The CDR3 runs to 14 residues. Germline-derived CDR1 and CDR2 are SEHNR and FQNEAQ (reference sequence). Trimming pared 5 bases from V and 4 bases from J, leaving 11 bases between. The CDR3 sequence: CASSPDVPTGELFF. As DNA, the CDR3 is TGTGCCAGCAGCCCGGACGTCCCCACCGGGGAGCTGTTTTTT.

The V and J genes are TRBV5-6 and TRBJ2-3; TRBD2 aligns across 11 bases. V lost 4 bases, J lost 5 bases, and 9 bases stayed unmatched. CDR3 length equals 16 residues. Germline assignment: CDR1 SGHDT and CDR2 YYEEEE. CDR3 sequence reads: CASSIDPLAGGDTQYF. CDR3 nucleotides: TGTGCCAGCAGCATTGATCCTCTAGCGGGGGGAGATACGCAGTATTTT.